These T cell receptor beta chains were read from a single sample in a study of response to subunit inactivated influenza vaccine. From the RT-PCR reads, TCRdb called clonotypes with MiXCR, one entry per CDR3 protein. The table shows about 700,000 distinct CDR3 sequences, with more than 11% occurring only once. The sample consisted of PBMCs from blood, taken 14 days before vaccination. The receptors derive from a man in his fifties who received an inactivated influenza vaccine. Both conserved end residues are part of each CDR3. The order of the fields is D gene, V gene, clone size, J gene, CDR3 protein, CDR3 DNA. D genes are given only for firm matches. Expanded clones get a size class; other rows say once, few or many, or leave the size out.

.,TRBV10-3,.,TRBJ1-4,CAISGATNEKLFF,TGTGCCATCAGTGGAGCAACTAATGAAAAACTGTTTTTT
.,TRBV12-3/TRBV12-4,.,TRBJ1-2,CASSSDLVYGYTF,TGTGCCAGCAGTTCGGACTTGGTTTATGGCTACACCTTC
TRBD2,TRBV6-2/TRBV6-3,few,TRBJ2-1,CASSYSLWREGIEQFF,TGTGCCAGCAGTTACTCCCTATGGCGGGAGGGAATTGAGCAGTTCTTC
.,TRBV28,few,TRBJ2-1,CASSRGRDAVVGEQFF,TGTGCCAGCAGCCGCGGCCGGGATGCAGTGGTTGGTGAGCAGTTCTTC
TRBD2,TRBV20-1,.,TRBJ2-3,CSARDGRAVDTQYF,TGCAGTGCTAGAGATGGGAGGGCGGTGGATACGCAGTATTTT
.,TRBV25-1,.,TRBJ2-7,CASQGPYF,TGTGCCAGCCAGGGACCGTACTTC
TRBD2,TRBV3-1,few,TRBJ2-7,CASSPIAGEQYF,TGTGCCAGCAGCCCCATAGCGGGGGAGCAGTACTTC
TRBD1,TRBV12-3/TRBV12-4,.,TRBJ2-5,CASSLAGTGGRKTQYF,TGTGCCAGCAGTTTAGCGGGGACAGGGGGCCGAAAGACCCAGTACTTC
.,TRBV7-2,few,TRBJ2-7,CASSRPGTGFYEQYF,TGTGCCAGCAGCCGTCCCGGGACTGGTTTCTACGAGCAGTACTTC
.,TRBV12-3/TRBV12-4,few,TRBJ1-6,CASRYTGTVNSPLHF,TGTGCCAGCAGATATACCGGGACGGTAAATTCACCCCTCCACTTT
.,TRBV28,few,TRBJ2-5,CASSLSGSGFQETQYF,TGTGCCAGCAGTCTCAGCGGTAGCGGATTCCAAGAGACCCAGTACTTC
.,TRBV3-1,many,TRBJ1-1,CASSPVGWDTEAFF,TGTGCCAGCAGCCCGGTGGGCTGGGACACTGAAGCTTTCTTT
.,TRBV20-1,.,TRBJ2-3,CSAHDGSGGTDTQYF,TGCAGTGCGCACGATGGTTCGGGGGGCACAGATACGCAGTATTTT
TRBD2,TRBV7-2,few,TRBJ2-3,CASSPQSGRSTDTQYF,TGTGCCAGCAGCCCCCAGAGCGGGAGGAGCACAGATACGCAGTATTTT
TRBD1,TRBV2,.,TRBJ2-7,CASSEAPGGYEQYF,TGTGCCAGCAGTGAAGCGCCAGGGGGCTACGAGCAGTACTTC
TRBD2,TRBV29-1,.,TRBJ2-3,CSVRGGASSTDTQYF,TGCAGCGTGCGCGGGGGTGCTTCTAGCACAGATACGCAGTATTTT
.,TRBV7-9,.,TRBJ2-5,CASSLAGERYETQYF,TGTGCCAGCAGCTTAGCAGGGGAGAGGTATGAGACCCAGTACTTC
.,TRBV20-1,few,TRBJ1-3,CSARDNGGGFSGNTIYF,TGCAGTGCTAGAGATAATGGAGGTGGTTTCTCTGGAAACACCATATATTTT
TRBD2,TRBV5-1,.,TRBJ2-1,CASTLSGGVLQYEQFF,TGCGCCAGCACCCTGTCGGGAGGGGTGTTACAATATGAGCAGTTCTTC
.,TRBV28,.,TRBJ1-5,CASIKWDSNQPQHF,TGTGCCAGCATCAAATGGGATAGCAATCAGCCCCAGCATTTT
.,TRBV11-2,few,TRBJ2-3,CASSLGPNKRGAHTDTQYF,TGTGCCAGCAGCTTAGGCCCAAACAAACGGGGGGCGCACACAGATACGCAGTATTTT
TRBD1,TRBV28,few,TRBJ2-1,CASSTMGWGQSRENEQFF,TGTGCCAGCAGTACAATGGGTTGGGGACAGTCTCGTGAAAATGAGCAGTTCTTC
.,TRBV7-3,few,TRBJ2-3,CASSSHSGIDTQYF,TGTGCCAGCAGCTCCCACTCGGGCATAGATACGCAGTATTTT
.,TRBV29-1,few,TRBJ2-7,CSVVYREFNEQYF,TGCAGCGTTGTGTATCGGGAGTTCAACGAGCAGTACTTC
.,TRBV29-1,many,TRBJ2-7,CSVLGSRPYEQYF,TGCAGCGTTCTAGGGAGTCGACCCTACGAGCAGTACTTC
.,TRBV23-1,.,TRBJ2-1,CASSRLIRTASSYNEQFF,TGCGCCAGCAGTCGCCTCATAAGGACGGCAAGCTCCTACAATGAGCAGTTCTTC
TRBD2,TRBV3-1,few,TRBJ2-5,CASSQQRGEETQYF,TGTGCCAGCAGCCAACAGCGGGGGGAAGAGACCCAGTACTTC
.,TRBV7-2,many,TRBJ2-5,CASSPRPGLATTQYF,TGTGCCAGCAGCCCGAGGCCAGGGCTCGCTACGACCCAGTACTTC
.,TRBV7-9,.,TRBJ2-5,CASSLEGLYQETQYF,TGTGCCAGCAGCTTAGAAGGGCTGTACCAAGAGACCCAGTACTTC
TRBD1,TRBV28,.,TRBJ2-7,CASSQFRMGQGAEQYF,TGTGCCAGCAGTCAATTTAGAATGGGACAGGGGGCCGAGCAGTACTTC
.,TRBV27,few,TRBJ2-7,CASSFGLSFEQYF,TGTGCCAGCAGTTTCGGACTCTCCTTCGAGCAGTACTTC
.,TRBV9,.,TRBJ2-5,CASNPGTAQETQYF,TGTGCCAGCAACCCCGGGACTGCACAAGAGACCCAGTACTTC
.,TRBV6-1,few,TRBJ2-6,CASRKAGANVLTF,TGTGCCAGCCGAAAGGCAGGGGCCAACGTCCTGACTTTC
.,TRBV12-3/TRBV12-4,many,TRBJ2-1,CASSLILYNEQFF,TGTGCCAGCAGTTTGATACTATACAATGAGCAGTTCTTC
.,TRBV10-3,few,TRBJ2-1,CAISATESSYNEQFF,TGTGCCATCAGTGCGACAGAGAGCTCCTACAATGAGCAGTTCTTC
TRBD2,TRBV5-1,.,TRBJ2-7,CASSPGGPLSYEQYF,TGCGCCAGCAGCCCGGGGGGACCCCTCTCCTACGAGCAGTACTTC
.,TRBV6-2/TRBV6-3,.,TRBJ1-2,CASRDLPQGPRGYTF,TGTGCCAGCAGAGATCTTCCACAGGGACCACGCGGCTACACCTTC
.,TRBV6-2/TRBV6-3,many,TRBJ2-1,CASSFVNEQFF,TGTGCCAGCAGTTTCGTGAATGAGCAGTTCTTC
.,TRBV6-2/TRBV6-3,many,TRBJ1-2,CASSSLRRSGLLLTQTNGYTF,TGTGCCAGCAGTTCTCTCAGAAGGTCGGGTTTATTGCTAACACAGACGAATGGCTACACCTTC
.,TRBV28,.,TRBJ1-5,CASSSPGFTQPQHF,TGTGCCAGCAGTTCACCAGGTTTCACTCAGCCCCAGCATTTT
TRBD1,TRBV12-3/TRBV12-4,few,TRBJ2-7,CASSPGRDRVHEQYF,TGTGCCAGCAGCCCTGGGCGGGACAGGGTCCACGAGCAGTACTTC
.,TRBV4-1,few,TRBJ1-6,CASSQYSYNSPLHF,TGCGCCAGCAGCCAGTACTCCTATAATTCACCCCTCCACTTT
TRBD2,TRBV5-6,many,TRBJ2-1,CASSLGLAVYNEQFF,TGTGCCAGCAGCTTGGGGCTAGCGGTTTACAATGAGCAGTTCTTC
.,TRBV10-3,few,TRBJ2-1,CAIRTDASSYNEQFF,TGTGCCATCAGGACGGACGCCAGCTCCTACAATGAGCAGTTCTTC
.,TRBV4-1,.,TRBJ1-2,CASSLRDTSYGYTF,TGCGCCAGCAGCCTCCGGGACACTTCCTATGGCTACACCTTC
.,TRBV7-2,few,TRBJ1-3,CASSSAGRGTAADTIYF,TGTGCCAGCAGCTCTGCCGGCCGGGGGACGGCAGCGGACACCATATATTTT
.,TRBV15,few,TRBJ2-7,CATSRDTGSHEQYF,TGTGCCACCAGCAGAGATACGGGGTCCCACGAGCAGTACTTC
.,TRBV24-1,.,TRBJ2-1,CATSDPHRIGNEQFF,TGTGCCACCAGTGATCCCCACCGGATAGGGAATGAGCAGTTCTTC